This T cell receptor (beta chain) originates from a study of T-cell reconstitution after alpha-beta-depleted transplantation in children. The V and J ends lost 1 base and 6 bases, in that order; junction bases with no gene match: 5. Germline values: CDR1 SGHRS, CDR2 YFSETQ. CDR3 length: 16 residues. Whole-study results and caveats: The authors attributed T-cell counts and diversity one year after transplant mostly to newly produced T cells. Approximately two months post-transplant, alpha-beta T cells reportedly originated from several hundred expanded graft clones.

This clonotype has just a few counts. Its antigen remains unidentified. Library preparation (for TCRbeta) was performed with unique molecular identifiers. TCRdb re-analysed the PCR reads in MiXCR, keeping a single row per CDR3 protein. Of about 140,000 distinct CDR3 sequences in the sample, 8% to 10% were seen once. V is TRBV5-1 and J is TRBJ2-1; 12 bases fit TRBD1. Sequenced material: PBMCs, mostly from graft donor cells, taken 180 days after TCRalphabeta/CD19-depleted stem cell transplant. The origin of this receptor is a female patient aged 2 to 10 who had a stem cell transplant for congenital amegakaryocytic thrombocytopenia, so the T cells may come from the graft donor. The chain's CDR3 is CASSLLGQGAFNEQFF. The CDR3 DNA reads as TGCGCCAGCAGCTTGCTGGGACAGGGGGCTTTCAATGAGCAGTTCTTC.